This is a list of T cell receptor beta chains from one sample in a study of control samples from healthy donors and cancer patients. Assay: immunoSEQ multiplex PCR; the TCRdb copy retains only in-frame clones and omits some. Altogether about 73,000 clones are present, approximately 84% being singletons, with the ten largest covering over 3.5%. The sample comprised blood. These receptors were obtained from a woman aged 50 to 65 in good health. The CDR3 runs from the conserved cysteine through the conserved F or W. Fields, in order: clone size, J gene, D gene, V gene, CDR3 DNA, CDR3 protein. D genes are given only for firm matches. Rows may omit the clone size; those that give it use once, few, many or a size class.

.,TRBJ2-3,TRBD2,TRBV7-8,TGTGCCAGCAGCTTAGTGAGCGGGAGGGGCACAGATACGCAGTATTTT,CASSLVSGRGTDTQYF
.,TRBJ1-4,.,TRBV5-8,TGTGCCAGCAGCTTGAGTAGACGAGGAGAAAAACTGTTTTTT,CASSLSRRGEKLFF
.,TRBJ2-1,.,TRBV30,TGTGCCTGGAGCCCTCAATTCGTAGTCAATGAGCAGTTCTTC,CAWSPQFVVNEQFF
.,TRBJ2-7,.,TRBV5-4,TGTGCCAGCAGCTTGGAGGACCGTTCCTACGAGCAGTACTTC,CASSLEDRSYEQYF
.,TRBJ2-1,TRBD2,TRBV6-5,TGTGCCAGCAGCACGGAGCGGGAGTGGTTCTTC,CASSTEREWFF
few,TRBJ1-2,.,TRBV7-9,TGTGCCAGCAGCTTAGCGCCCGCCCGCCCTCCCAATGGCTACACCTTC,CASSLAPARPPNGYTF
.,TRBJ2-3,.,TRBV10-3,TGTGCCATCAGTGAGTTGCTCAGCACAGATACGCAGTATTTT,CAISELLSTDTQYF
.,TRBJ2-7,TRBD2,TRBV29-1,TGCAGCGTTTTAAAGCTAGCGGGGAACTCCTACGAGCAGTACTTC,CSVLKLAGNSYEQYF
.,TRBJ2-2,TRBD1,TRBV6-5,TGTGCCAGCAGCACCCTAGGGGGCCCCGGGGAGCTGTTTTTT,CASSTLGGPGELFF
.,TRBJ2-7,TRBD2,TRBV6-5,TGTGCCAGCAGTTACAGGCGTAGCGGGAGGGCCTACGAGCAGTACTTC,CASSYRRSGRAYEQYF
.,TRBJ2-2,.,TRBV14,TGTGCCAGCAGCCAAACCGTACCTGGACCCCCGAACACCGGGGAGCTGTTTTTT,CASSQTVPGPPNTGELFF
.,TRBJ2-3,.,TRBV28,TGTGCCAGCAGTTTAGGGCCCGGTGTTTTGGCATTAGGCACAGATACGCAGTATTTT,CASSLGPGVLALGTDTQYF
once,TRBJ1-5,.,TRBV6-5,TGTGCCAGCAAGGTATCAGGGGATTATCAGCCCCAGCATTTT,CASKVSGDYQPQHF
.,TRBJ2-2,TRBD2,TRBV5-1,TGCGCCAGCAGCTTTGCGACTAGCGACGTCGGGGAGCTGTTTTTT,CASSFATSDVGELFF
.,TRBJ2-3,TRBD2,TRBV7-2,TGTGCCAGCAGCTTAGTCCTTAGCGGGAGGGATACGCAGTATTTT,CASSLVLSGRDTQYF
.,TRBJ2-7,TRBD1,TRBV5-4,TGTGCCAGCAGCTTGGCAGGCAGGACAGGGAGGTACGAGCAGTACTTC,CASSLAGRTGRYEQYF
.,TRBJ1-5,TRBD1,TRBV5-6,TGTGCCAGCAGCTTGAGTGGACAGGGGAGCAATCAGCCCCAGCATTTT,CASSLSGQGSNQPQHF
.,TRBJ1-5,TRBD1,TRBV27,TGTGCCAGCAGTGGACAGGGTCGTAGCAATCAGCCCCAGCATTTT,CASSGQGRSNQPQHF
.,TRBJ2-1,.,TRBV5-1,TGCGCCAGCAGCCTAGGAGGCTCCTACAATGAGCAGTTCTTC,CASSLGGSYNEQFF
.,TRBJ2-1,.,TRBV25-1,TGTGCCAGCAGCTCGGAGGGCCGGGCCGGCCGCAATGAGCAGTTCTTC,CASSSEGRAGRNEQFF
.,TRBJ2-5,.,TRBV7-7,TGTGCTAGCAGCTGGGGGGCGGGGAGCCAAGAGACCCAGTACTTC,CASSWGAGSQETQYF
.,TRBJ2-1,TRBD2,TRBV29-1,TGCAGCGTCAGAAGCGGGAGTTACTATGAGCAGTTCTTC,CSVRSGSYYEQFF
.,TRBJ2-2,.,TRBV9,TGTGCCAGCAGGCGGCTAGCGACCACCGGGGAGCTGTTTTTT,CASRRLATTGELFF
.,TRBJ2-3,.,TRBV28,TGTGCCAGCAGTTTACCCCGGGATACGCAGTATTTT,CASSLPRDTQYF
.,TRBJ2-1,TRBD2,TRBV19,TGTGCCAGTAGTACCCCCGGGAGGGGGAGAAATGAGCAGTTCTTC,CASSTPGRGRNEQFF
.,TRBJ1-4,.,TRBV15,TGTGCCACCAGCAGAGAATCGAAGACCAGAGGTGAAAAACTGTTTTTT,CATSRESKTRGEKLFF
.,TRBJ1-1,.,TRBV30,TGTGCCTGGAGGGCTCGCCCGAACACTGAAGCTTTCTTT,CAWRARPNTEAFF
.,TRBJ1-5,.,TRBV28,TGTGCCAGCAGTTCTACAGAATCTAGGTGGCCCCAGCATTTT,CASSSTESRWPQHF
.,TRBJ1-1,TRBD1,TRBV5-1,TGCGCCAGTAAAGGGGCAGGGGGAGCGATGGGGAACACTGAAGCTTTCTTT,CASKGAGGAMGNTEAFF
.,TRBJ1-3,.,TRBV12-5,TGTGCTAGTGGTTTGGTACTAGGAACCTCTGGAAACACCATATATTTT,CASGLVLGTSGNTIYF
.,TRBJ2-2,.,TRBV27,TGTGCCAGCAGCCTCGGTGAGGAGCTGTTTTTT,CASSLGEELFF
.,TRBJ1-2,TRBD1,TRBV5-4,TGTGCCAGCAGTACGGACAGGATGAACTATGGCTACACCTTC,CASSTDRMNYGYTF
.,TRBJ2-1,TRBD2,TRBV3-1/TRBV3-2,TGTGCCAGCAGCCAATCGGACCTGCGCCTAGCGGGAGTCAATGAGCAGTTCTTC,CASSQSDLRLAGVNEQFF
.,TRBJ1-2,TRBD1,TRBV5-6,TGTGCCAGCAGCTGGGGGACAGTTTGGAACTATGGCTACACCTTC,CASSWGTVWNYGYTF
.,TRBJ1-1,.,TRBV20-1,TGCAGTGCTAGCCCTCGGACTGAAGCTTTCTTT,CSASPRTEAFF
.,TRBJ1-4,.,TRBV7-2,TGTGCCAGCAGCTTAGGGTTCGCTAATGAAAAACTGTTTTTT,CASSLGFANEKLFF
.,TRBJ1-4,.,TRBV21-1,TGTGCCAGCAGTTTGGACAGGGGTGGCGAAAAACTGTTTTTT,CASSLDRGGEKLFF
.,TRBJ1-1,.,TRBV7-3,TGTGCCAGCAGCTTTACCTCGGACACTGAAGCTTTCTTT,CASSFTSDTEAFF
.,TRBJ2-7,TRBD2,TRBV10-3,TGTGCCATCAGTGAGTCGCCTAGCGGCTCCTACGAGCAGTACTTC,CAISESPSGSYEQYF
.,TRBJ1-1,.,TRBV6-5,TGTGCCAGCAGCTACGACAGAAACACTGAAGCTTTCTTT,CASSYDRNTEAFF
.,TRBJ1-5,.,TRBV7-9,TGTGCCAGCAGCCGAGGGGGTTCTCAGCCCCAGCATTTT,CASSRGGSQPQHF
.,TRBJ1-2,.,TRBV6-1,TGTGCCAGCAGTGAAGATGGCGGGCATGGCTACACCTTC,CASSEDGGHGYTF
.,TRBJ2-5,.,TRBV5-6,TGTGCCAGCAGCCTCCAAGAGACCCAGTACTTC,CASSLQETQYF
.,TRBJ2-1,.,TRBV5-1,TGCGCCAGCAGCTTGGGCAGGGGTTGGAGGGCAGGGAATGAGCAGTTCTTC,CASSLGRGWRAGNEQFF
.,TRBJ2-7,.,TRBV10-1,TGCGCCAGCAGTGCGACTTTGGGACTCCCCGGGAGCTACGAGCAGTACTTC,CASSATLGLPGSYEQYF
.,TRBJ2-3,TRBD2,TRBV13,TGTGCCAGCAGCTTAGGGACTAGCGGGACCACAGATACGCAGTATTTT,CASSLGTSGTTDTQYF
few,TRBJ2-1,TRBD2,TRBV7-9,TGTGCCAGCAGTCGGAGCGGGGAGGGCCCTAATGAGCAGTTCTTC,CASSRSGEGPNEQFF
.,TRBJ1-1,.,TRBV28,TGTGCCAGCAGTTTTCTCCGAACTGAAGCTTTCTTT,CASSFLRTEAFF
once,TRBJ2-1,.,TRBV9,TGTGCCAGCAGCGTAGGTTTACTCGAAAACAATGAGCAGTTCTTC,CASSVGLLENNEQFF
once,TRBJ1-1,.,TRBV11-3,TGTGCCAGCAGCGGAGGGGTGGCCCCTTACACTGAAGCTTTCTTT,CASSGGVAPYTEAFF
.,TRBJ1-1,.,TRBV20-1,TGCAGTGCTAGGGGCGGAACTGAAGCTTTCTTT,CSARGGTEAFF
.,TRBJ2-4,.,TRBV7-9,TGTGCCAGCAGCCCGGAAAGACTAGCCAAAAACATTCAGTACTTC,CASSPERLAKNIQYF
.,TRBJ1-4,TRBD1,TRBV7-9,TGTGCCAGCAGCTTAGGGACAGGTCGCGAAAAACTGTTTTTT,CASSLGTGREKLFF
.,TRBJ2-2,.,TRBV5-1,TGCGCCAGCAGCTCGGGTGCCGGAATGAACACCGGGGAGCTGTTTTTT,CASSSGAGMNTGELFF
once,TRBJ1-2,.,TRBV21-1,TGTGCCAGCAGCCCCGGAGATTCTTTTAACTATGGCTACACCTTC,CASSPGDSFNYGYTF